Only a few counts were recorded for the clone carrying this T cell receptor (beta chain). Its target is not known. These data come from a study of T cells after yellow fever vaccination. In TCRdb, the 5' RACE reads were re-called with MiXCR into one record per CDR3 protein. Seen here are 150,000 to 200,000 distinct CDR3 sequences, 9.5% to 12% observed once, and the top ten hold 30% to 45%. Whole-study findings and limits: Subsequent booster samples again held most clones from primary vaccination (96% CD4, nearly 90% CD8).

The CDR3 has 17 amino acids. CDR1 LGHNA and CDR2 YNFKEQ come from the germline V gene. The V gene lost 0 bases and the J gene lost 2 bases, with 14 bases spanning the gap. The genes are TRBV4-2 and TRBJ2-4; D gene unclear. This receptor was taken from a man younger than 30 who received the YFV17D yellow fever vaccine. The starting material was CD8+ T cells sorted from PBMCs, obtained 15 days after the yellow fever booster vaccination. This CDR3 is CASSQDQDGVPKNIQYF. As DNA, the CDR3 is TGTGCCAGCAGCCAAGATCAAGATGGAGTCCCCAAAAACATTCAGTACTTC.